This T cell receptor beta chain emerged from a study of T cells expressing NK-cell markers (TCRdb year 2020). Some background on the complete study: In sorted CD3+CD56+NKG2C+, CD3+CD56+NKG2C- and CD3+CD56-NKG2C+ T-cell subsets from 8 or 9 donors, TCR beta-chain repertoires were profiled. Among the eight sequenced donors, only one was HCMV-seronegative, while the other seven were HCMV-seropositive. The eight sequenced donors were randomly selected healthy volunteers, three men and five women. Sequencing of the libraries produced 2 x 150 bp reads on Illumina HiSeq 2000/2500, MiSeq or NextSeq.

The germline V gene gives CDR1 as SGHDT and CDR2 as YYEEEE. From its cysteine to its phenylalanine, the CDR3 spans 16 amino acids. No DNA sequence is on record. In the case of this clonotype: The antigen this receptor binds is unknown.

HCMV serostatus was determined by detecting HCMV-specific IgG in serum with a commercial ELISA kit. Peripheral blood mononuclear cells were isolated from blood by Ficoll density gradient centrifugation. Sequencer: Illumina HiSeq 2000. TCR beta cDNA libraries were made by 5'RACE template switching that added a universal primer site and unique molecular identifiers. Synthesis of cDNA was primed from the TCR beta constant segment and was followed by two consecutive PCR amplification steps. As for how the authors treated the data: MIGEC handled demultiplexing of the reads and grouping by UMI, while MiTCR was used to assemble and quantify clonotypes. To exclude erroneous sequences, any TCR cDNA sequence not supported by at least two reads was discarded. The tcR package was used for downstream repertoire analysis, with clonotypes matched between fractions based on CDR3 nucleotide sequence plus V segment. VDJmatch was used to annotate antigen specificity against VDJdb, with one amino acid substitution in CDR3 permitted. With the reads reprocessed by TCRdb, a single entry stands for each CDR3 protein sequence and no DNA is reported. For this entry, the V and J calls and clone size follow TCRdb and not the study's own pipeline. The sample has roughly 450,000 distinct CDR3 sequences on record. Approximately 1.5% of the sample lies in the top ten.

The research as a whole found: Whether the expanded NKG2C-expressing T cell clones were specific for HCMV antigens was left unclear. Those dominant clonotypes were again the most abundant among CD3+CD56-NKG2C+ cells in four donors, at about 28.3-65%. In more than 5 donors, the dominant CD3+CD56+NKG2C+ clonotypes were found to rank among the top 10 CD8+ clonotypes and to make up 1.0-7.0% of CD8+ T cells.

In this chain, TRBV5-6 is recombined with TRBJ1-1. The sequencing input was blood T cells: a sorted CD56 or NKG2C T cell subset, CD4+ or CD8+ T cells, or bulk PBMC T cells (not recorded which). This receptor was taken from a woman between 45 and 65 years old in good health. Donor details come from another sample of the same person, matched by shared clones. The CDR3 loop reads CASSGEGGALNTEAFF.